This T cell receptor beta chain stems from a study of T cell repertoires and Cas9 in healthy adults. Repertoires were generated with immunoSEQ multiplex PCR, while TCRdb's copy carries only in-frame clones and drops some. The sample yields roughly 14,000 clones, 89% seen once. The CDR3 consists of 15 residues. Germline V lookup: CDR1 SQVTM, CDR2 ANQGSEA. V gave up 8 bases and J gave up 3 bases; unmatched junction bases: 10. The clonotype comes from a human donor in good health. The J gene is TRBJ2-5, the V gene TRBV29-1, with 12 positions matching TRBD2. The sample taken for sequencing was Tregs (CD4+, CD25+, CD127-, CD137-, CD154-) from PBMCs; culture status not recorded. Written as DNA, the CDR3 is TGCAGCATTCGGACTAGCGGGGCTACCAAAGAGACCCAGTACTTC. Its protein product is CSIRTSGATKETQYF.